These 5 T cell receptor beta chains were all obtained from the same sample, sequenced in a study of post-analysis software for immune sequencing data. Overall study findings and caveats: In patients, five TRBV segments were more frequent than in controls, with TRBV5-6, TRBV5-1 and TRBV20-1 among them.

Unique molecular identifiers had been added to the TCR beta cDNA libraries. TCRdb passed the PCR reads through MiXCR, listing each CDR3 protein once. The sample holds about 540,000 distinct CDR3 sequences; around a third are singletons and the top ten take 4.5% to 7.5%. Antigen specificity for these receptors is unknown. Material: blood. Receptors were obtained from a girl under 18 with multiple sclerosis.

The CDR3 sequence: CASRGGGSGGTDTQYF. The DNA for the CDR3 is TGCGCCAGCAGAGGTGGCGGATCGGGGGGTACAGATACGCAGTATTTT. V and J are TRBV5-1 and TRBJ2-3; the match to TRBD2 covers 7 bases. After removal of 5 bases from V and 3 bases from J, the junction contained 12 bases not matched to a gene. This CDR3 spans 16 amino acids. Germline-derived CDR1 and CDR2 are SGHRS and YFSETQ. Using reference TRBV5-1 and TRBJ2-3 for the parts outside the CDR3, the full variable domain is KAGVTQTPRYLIKTRGQQVTLSCSPISGHRSVSWYQQTPGQGLQFLFEYFSETQRNKGNFPGRFSGRQFSNSRSEMNVSTLELGDSALYLCASRGGGSGGTDTQYFGPGTRLTVL.

V usage is TRBV7-2 and J usage is TRBJ1-2, with D maybe TRBD1 (6 bases). The germline V gene encodes CDR1 SGHTA and CDR2 FQGNSA. The V and J ends lost 4 bases and 3 bases respectively, with 15 bases between them. This CDR3 spans 15 amino acids. The CDR3 reads CASSSGGGRDYGYTF. CDR3 bases: TGTGCCAGCAGCTCCGGCGGGGGCCGAGACTATGGCTACACCTTC.

This clonotype was counted only a few times. The chain uses TRBV12-3 or TRBV12-4 and TRBJ2-1; D might be TRBD1 or TRBD2, each matching 7 bases. V lost 3 bases, J lost 10 bases, and 19 bases lay in between. CDR3 length: 15 residues. As DNA, the CDR3 is TGTGCCAGCAGTTTGGGGCAGGGGGGGATCCAAGAGCAGTTCTTC. It specifies CASSLGQGGIQEQFF.

The table lists this clonotype with a few counts. The chain is built from TRBV5-1 and TRBJ2-7; 7 nucleotides line up with TRBD1. With 0 bases clipped from V and 2 bases from J, the junction kept 8 bases outside the gene matches. The CDR3 consists of 16 residues. The germline V gene encodes CDR1 SGHRS and CDR2 YFSETQ. CDR3 region: CASSLEGQLIPYEQYF. Written as DNA, the CDR3 is TGCGCCAGCAGCTTGGAGGGACAGTTGATACCCTACGAGCAGTACTTC.

This chain links TRBV4-1 with TRBJ2-1; D not certain. This CDR3 spans 15 amino acids. Germline V gene data show CDR1 as MGHRA and CDR2 as YSYEKL. V gave up 0 bases and J gave up 9 bases, with 15 bases separating them. CDR3 coding DNA: TGCGCCAGCAGCCAAGATCGCGCTGGGCGCGGTGAGCAGTTCTTC. It yields the protein CASSQDRAGRGEQFF.